This T cell receptor (beta chain) was recovered during a study of T cell clones after liver transplantation. About the research overall: Samples came from ITN030ST, which attempted immunosuppression withdrawal within 2 years of liver transplantation. Post-transplant blood was tracked for graft-donor-reactive T cell clones identified in a pre-transplant mixed lymphocyte reaction. Blood was drawn pre-transplant, before withdrawal, and after full or failed withdrawal. Study results and caveats: Post-transplant, graft-donor-reactive CD4 TCRbeta sequences in blood dropped significantly in most of the 8 subjects.

Notes on this clone: What it binds is not known.

CDR1 is SGHTA, CDR2 FQGNSA, per germline. Trimming stripped 4 bases from V and 8 bases from J, with 20 bases between. The CDR3 runs 15 residues. Using immunoSEQ multiplex PCR, the repertoire was profiled, and TCRdb retains in-frame clones only, with some absent. The repertoire has some 80,000 clones, about 85% of them found once; the top ten carry 2% to 2.5%. This sequence joins TRBV7-2 and TRBJ1-2; no clear D. This specimen consisted of CD4+ T cells from blood, obtained around 50 months after liver transplant. This TCR was sampled from a human patient who received a liver transplant. A subset of T cells may come from the graft donor. The CDR3 here is CASSYSRTGKGGYTF. The CDR3, as DNA: TGTGCCAGCAGCTACTCTAGGACCGGGAAGGGCGGCTACACCTTC. Together with reference TRBV7-2 and TRBJ1-2, the CDR3 gives the full variable domain: GAGVSQSPSNKVTEKGKDVELRCDPISGHTALYWYRQSLGQGLEFLIYFQGNSAPDKSGLPSDRFSAERTGGSVSTLTIQRTQQEDSAVYLCASSYSRTGKGGYTFGSGTRLTVV.